This record looks at one T cell receptor (beta chain) sequence and its context. This record comes from a study of CD8 T cells in Susac syndrome. Random-hexamer reverse transcription was applied to roughly 0.5 to 1 ug RNA. A single record per CDR3 protein comes from TCRdb applying MiXCR to the immunoSEQ multiplex PCR reads. The data show 120,000 to 150,000 distinct CDR3 sequences, about 93% seen once. The sequenced sample consisted of CD8+ T cells from PBMCs. This TCR was recovered from a human donor in good health.

In DNA form, the CDR3 reads TGTGCCAGCAGCCCCCCTGGCCTAGCGTTCTACAATGAGCAGTTCTTC. Protein product: CASSPPGLAFYNEQFF. The chain carries TRBV7-9 and TRBJ2-1; a weak D match, TRBD2 (6 bases). Trimming removed 5 bases from V and 3 bases from J, with 17 bases in between. Germline V gene data show CDR1 as SEHNR and CDR2 as FQNEAQ (reference sequence). CDR3 size: 16 residues.